A selection of T cell receptor beta chains follows, all from one sample in a study of blood T cell repertoires in COVID-19. Only in-frame clones appear in the TCRdb table, and some are missing; sequencing was by immunoSEQ multiplex PCR. The repertoire consists of around 270,000 clones, with approximately 85% occurring once and the leading ten covering 0.75% to 0.95%. The sequenced sample was peripheral blood. Every receptor here comes from a human donor with COVID-19, enrolled during active disease. The donor label of this sample is uncertain. CDR3s include the opening cysteine and the closing phenylalanine or tryptophan. The order of the fields is D gene, clone size, V gene, J gene, CDR3 DNA, CDR3 protein. D genes are given only for firm matches. A row's size may be missing; if present it is once, few, many or a size class.

-	-	TRBV6-5	TRBJ2-1	TGTGCCAGCAGTTATAGCCAGGGGTCCCTTATTGAGCAGTTCTTC	CASSYSQGSLIEQFF
TRBD1	-	TRBV6-4	TRBJ2-2	TGTGCCAGCAGTGCTTCCTTCCAGGGGGCTGCGAACACCGGGGAGCTGTTTTTT	CASSASFQGAANTGELFF
-	-	TRBV29-1	TRBJ1-1	TGCAGCGTTGAAGACACATCCTGGACTGAAGCTTTCTTT	CSVEDTSWTEAFF
TRBD2	-	TRBV18	TRBJ2-3	TGTGCCAGCTCAGAAATGGGCGCGGGAGTCACAGATACGCAGTATTTT	CASSEMGAGVTDTQYF
-	-	TRBV19	TRBJ2-6	TGTGCCAGTATGGGGCAGCTTTTCTCTGGGGCCAACGTCCTGACTTTC	CASMGQLFSGANVLTF
TRBD2	few	TRBV5-4	TRBJ2-5	TGTGCCAGCAGCCAAAGGAACGCGGGAGGGAGACATCGGGACCAGTACTTC	CASSQRNAGGRHRDQYF
TRBD2	-	TRBV6-6	TRBJ2-5	TGTGCCGGAAGACGGACTAGCGGGAATGAGGAGACCCAGTACTTC	CAGRRTSGNEETQYF
-	-	TRBV28	TRBJ2-3	TGTGCCAGCAGTTTGTTGGGCGGGCGGAGCACAGATACGCAGTATTTT	CASSLLGGRSTDTQYF
-	-	TRBV29-1	TRBJ1-2	TGCAGCGTTGAGTCTAGCTTAGGCGTTACTACTAATGGCTACACCTTC	CSVESSLGVTTNGYTF
TRBD2	-	TRBV5-1	TRBJ2-7	TGCGCCAGCAGCTTGACCGGGACTAGCGGGGGGTACGAGCAGTACTTC	CASSLTGTSGGYEQYF
-	-	TRBV3-1/TRBV3-2	TRBJ1-2	TGTGCCAGCAGCCCTCTCAGCGAACTGAACTATGGCTACACCTTC	CASSPLSELNYGYTF
TRBD2	-	TRBV3-1/TRBV3-2	TRBJ2-7	TGTGCCAGCAGCCAAGAGTTTAGCGGGAGTGGTTACGAGCAGTACTTC	CASSQEFSGSGYEQYF
TRBD1	once	TRBV7-3	TRBJ2-7	TGTGCCAGCAGCTCCGACAGGGGTTACGAGCAGTACTTC	CASSSDRGYEQYF
-	-	TRBV14	TRBJ1-6	TGTGCCAGCAGACAGGGAAATACCCTCCACTTT	CASRQGNTLHF
TRBD1	-	TRBV14	TRBJ2-2	TGTGCCAGCAGCCAAGATGTGCGACAGGGGCGGGTCACCGGGGAGCTGTTTTTT	CASSQDVRQGRVTGELFF
-	-	TRBV27	TRBJ2-7	TGTGCCAGCAGTCGACAAGGGCAGGGTTCCCTCGAGCAGTACTTC	CASSRQGQGSLEQYF
TRBD2	-	TRBV7-6	TRBJ2-2	TGTGCCAGCAGCCCACGACTAGCGGGAGGCCCGCTTGGCGGGGAGCTGTTTTTT	CASSPRLAGGPLGGELFF
TRBD2	many	TRBV9	TRBJ2-1	TGTGCCAGCAGCGCCGGTTCTAGCGGGTCCACAACAAATGAGCAGTTCTTC	CASSAGSSGSTTNEQFF
-	-	TRBV9	TRBJ2-2	TGTGCCAGCAGCGTTCGCCAGGGCGGCGGGGAGCTGTTTTTT	CASSVRQGGGELFF
-	-	TRBV7-2	TRBJ1-1	TGTGCCAGCAGCTTAGTGGGCCAGGGCACTGAAGCTTTCTTT	CASSLVGQGTEAFF
-	-	TRBV27	TRBJ2-2	TGTGCCAGCAGTTTGGTCCCTATCGGGGAGCTGTTTTTT	CASSLVPIGELFF
TRBD1	few	TRBV7-9	TRBJ1-1	TGTGCCAGCAGCAGACAGGGATTGGAAGCTTTCTTT	CASSRQGLEAFF
-	-	TRBV7-9	TRBJ2-3	TGTGCCAGCAGCTTAACGCGTAGCACAGATACGCAGTATTTT	CASSLTRSTDTQYF
-	-	TRBV19	TRBJ1-5	TGTGCCAGTAGTATGGCCCGCGGGCAGCCCCAGCATTTT	CASSMARGQPQHF
-	-	TRBV4-1	TRBJ2-1	TGCGCCAGCAGCCAAGATAGAGGGACTGCAAGCTCCTACAATGAGCAGTTCTTC	CASSQDRGTASSYNEQFF
-	once	TRBV5-4	TRBJ1-1	TGTGCCAGCAGCCTACTTGGGGCCACTGAAGCTTTCTTT	CASSLLGATEAFF
TRBD1	-	TRBV6-1	TRBJ2-7	TGTGCCAGCATCACGAGAGGACAGGCCTCCTACGAGCAGTACTTC	CASITRGQASYEQYF
TRBD1	-	TRBV28	TRBJ1-1	TGTGCCAGCACCCAATGGGGGGGGACAGGGGGCCTTGGAGCTTTCTTT	CASTQWGGTGGLGAFF
TRBD1	-	TRBV6-5	TRBJ1-5	TGTGCCAGCAGGGGACAGTTACAAAATCAGCCCCAGCATTTT	CASRGQLQNQPQHF
-	once	TRBV10-1	TRBJ2-1	TGCGCCAGCAGTCGTCGAGGAGAGAATGAGCAGTTCTTC	CASSRRGENEQFF
TRBD1	-	TRBV7-8	TRBJ1-1	TGTGCCAGCAGCTTGGGGACAGCGAACACTGAAGCTTTCTTT	CASSLGTANTEAFF